This TCR beta chain was sequenced for a study of molecular identifiers for immune sequencing clone quantification. MiXCR was run by TCRdb on the PCR reads, yielding one entry per CDR3 protein. The table lists over 85,000 distinct CDR3 sequences, less than 35% of them singletons. Germline CDR1 is PRHDT and CDR2 is FYEKMQ (reference sequence). V was trimmed by 3 bases and J by 0 bases, leaving 5 bases between them. The CDR3 extends over 13 amino acids. This clonotype was detected a few times. This sequence was found in a human donor in good health. Some libraries in this study had Jurkat cell RNA spiked in. Sequenced sample: naive CD8+ T cells from blood, with Jurkat cell RNA spiked in. The subset: FACS-sorted CD8+CD4-CCR7+CD45RA+ naive T cells. The chain uses TRBV13 and TRBJ1-1; unclear D gene. The CDR3 loop is CASSLAMNTEAFF. CDR3 nucleotides: TGTGCCAGCAGCTTGGCGATGAACACTGAAGCTTTCTTT.